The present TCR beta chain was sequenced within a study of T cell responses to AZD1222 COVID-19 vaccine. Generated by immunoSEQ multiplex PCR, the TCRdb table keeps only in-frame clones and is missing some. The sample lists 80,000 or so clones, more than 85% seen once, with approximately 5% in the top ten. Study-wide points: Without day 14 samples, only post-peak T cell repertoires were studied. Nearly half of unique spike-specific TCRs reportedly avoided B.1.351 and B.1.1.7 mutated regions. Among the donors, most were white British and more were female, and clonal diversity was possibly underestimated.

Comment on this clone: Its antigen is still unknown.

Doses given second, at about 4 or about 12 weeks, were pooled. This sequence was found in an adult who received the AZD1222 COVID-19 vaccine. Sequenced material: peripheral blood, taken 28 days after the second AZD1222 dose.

The CDR3 bases are TGTGCCAGCAGTGATCAGGGGGGCTACGAGCAGTACTTC. Translating gives CASSDQGGYEQYF. The rearrangement links TRBV2 to TRBJ2-7, with D possibly TRBD1 on 7 matching bases. The CDR3 covers 13 residues. V lost 3 bases to trimming and J lost 3 bases, with 9 bases between them. Per the germline V gene, CDR1 is SNHLY and CDR2 is FYNNEI. Full variable domain (missing parts from reference TRBV2 and TRBJ2-7): EPEVTQTPSHQVTQMGQEVILRCVPISNHLYFYWYRQILGQKVEFLVSFYNNEISEKSEIFDDQFSVERPDGSNFTLKIRSTKLEDSAMYFCASSDQGGYEQYFGPGTRLTVT.